The entry that follows covers one TCR beta chain sequence. Trimming took off 6 bases at V and 2 bases at J, with 8 bases between the two ends. The CDR3 spans 13 residues. Looked up from germline, CDR1 is MNHNS and CDR2 is SASEGT. This sample is drawn from a study of early stage breast cancer tumors. Sequenced by immunoSEQ multiplex PCR; TCRdb stores in-frame clones only, minus some. Found here are about 19,000 clones, about four fifths of them singletons; the top ten hold more than 1.5%. This receptor was taken from a person aged 65 to 85 with breast cancer. V and J are TRBV6-1 and TRBJ1-5, with D possibly TRBD1 on 5 matching bases. The material sequenced was blood. The CDR3 sequence: CASRLQGNQPQHF. CDR3 in DNA: TGTGCCAGCAGGTTACAGGGCAATCAGCCCCAGCATTTT.